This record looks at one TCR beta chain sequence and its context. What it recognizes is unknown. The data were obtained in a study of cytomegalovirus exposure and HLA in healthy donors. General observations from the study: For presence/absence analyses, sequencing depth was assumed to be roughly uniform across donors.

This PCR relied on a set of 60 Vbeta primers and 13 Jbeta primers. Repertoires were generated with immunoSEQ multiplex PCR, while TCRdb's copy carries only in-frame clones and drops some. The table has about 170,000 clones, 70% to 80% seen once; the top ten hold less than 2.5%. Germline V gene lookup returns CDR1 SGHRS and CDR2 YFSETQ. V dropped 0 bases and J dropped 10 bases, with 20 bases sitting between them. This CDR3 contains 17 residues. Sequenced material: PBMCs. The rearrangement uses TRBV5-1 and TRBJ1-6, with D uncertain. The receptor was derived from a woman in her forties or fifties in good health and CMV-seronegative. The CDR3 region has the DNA TGCGCCAGCAGCTTGGGGGCAGTGGTCGCCCTAAGCTCACCCCTCCACTTT. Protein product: CASSLGAVVALSSPLHF.